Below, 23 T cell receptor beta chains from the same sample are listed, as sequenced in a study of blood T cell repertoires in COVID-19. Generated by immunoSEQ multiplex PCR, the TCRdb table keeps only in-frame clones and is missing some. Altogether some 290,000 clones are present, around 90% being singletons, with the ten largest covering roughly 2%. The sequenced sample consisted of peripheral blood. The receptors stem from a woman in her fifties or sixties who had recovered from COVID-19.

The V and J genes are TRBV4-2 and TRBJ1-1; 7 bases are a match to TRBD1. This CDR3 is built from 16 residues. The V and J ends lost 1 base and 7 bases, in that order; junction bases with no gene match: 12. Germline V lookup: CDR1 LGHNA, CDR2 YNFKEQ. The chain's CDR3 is CASSQGWDSARGEAFF. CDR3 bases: TGTGCCAGCAGCCAAGGATGGGACAGCGCGCGGGGTGAAGCTTTCTTT.

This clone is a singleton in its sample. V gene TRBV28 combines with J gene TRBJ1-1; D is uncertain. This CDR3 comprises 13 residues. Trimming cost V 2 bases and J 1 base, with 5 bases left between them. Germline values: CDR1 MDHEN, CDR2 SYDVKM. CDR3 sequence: CASSLIGNTEAFF. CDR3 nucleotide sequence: TGTGCCAGCAGTTTAATCGGGAACACTGAAGCTTTCTTT.

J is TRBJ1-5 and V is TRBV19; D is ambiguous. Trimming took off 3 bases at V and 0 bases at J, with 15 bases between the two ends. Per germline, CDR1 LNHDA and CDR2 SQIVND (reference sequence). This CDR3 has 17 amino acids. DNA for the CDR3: TGTGCCAGTAGTATTGATGGAGTGCGATATAGCAATCAGCCCCAGCATTTT. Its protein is CASSIDGVRYSNQPQHF.

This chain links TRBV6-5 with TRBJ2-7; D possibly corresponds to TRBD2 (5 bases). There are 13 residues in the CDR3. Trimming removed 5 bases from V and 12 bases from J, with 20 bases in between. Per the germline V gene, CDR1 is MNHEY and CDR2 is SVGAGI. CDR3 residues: CASSLLDSGGRYF. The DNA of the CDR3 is TGTGCCAGCAGTCTCCTTGACTCCGGAGGACGGTACTTC.

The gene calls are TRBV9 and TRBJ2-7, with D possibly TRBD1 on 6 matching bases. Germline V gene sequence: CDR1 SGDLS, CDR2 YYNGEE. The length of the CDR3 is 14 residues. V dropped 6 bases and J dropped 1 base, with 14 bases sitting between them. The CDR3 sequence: CASNKQGRSYEQYF. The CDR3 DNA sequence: TGTGCCAGCAATAAACAGGGACGTTCCTACGAGCAGTACTTC.

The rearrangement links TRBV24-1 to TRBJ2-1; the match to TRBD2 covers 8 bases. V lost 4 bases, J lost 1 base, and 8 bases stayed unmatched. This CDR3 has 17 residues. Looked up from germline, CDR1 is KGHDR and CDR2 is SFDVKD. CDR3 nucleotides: TGTGCCACCAGTGACCCCGGGGCGGGAGGATCCTACAATGAGCAGTTCTTC. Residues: CATSDPGAGGSYNEQFF.

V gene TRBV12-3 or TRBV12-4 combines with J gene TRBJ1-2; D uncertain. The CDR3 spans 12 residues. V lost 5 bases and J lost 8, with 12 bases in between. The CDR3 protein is CASSALPLGYTF. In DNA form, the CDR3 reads TGTGCCAGCAGTGCCCTACCCTTGGGCTACACCTTC.

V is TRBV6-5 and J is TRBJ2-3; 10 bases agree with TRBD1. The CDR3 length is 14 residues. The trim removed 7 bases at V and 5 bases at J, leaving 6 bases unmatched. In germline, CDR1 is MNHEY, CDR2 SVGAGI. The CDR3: CASNRQGARDTQYF. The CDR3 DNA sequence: TGTGCCAGCAACCGACAGGGGGCAAGAGATACGCAGTATTTT.

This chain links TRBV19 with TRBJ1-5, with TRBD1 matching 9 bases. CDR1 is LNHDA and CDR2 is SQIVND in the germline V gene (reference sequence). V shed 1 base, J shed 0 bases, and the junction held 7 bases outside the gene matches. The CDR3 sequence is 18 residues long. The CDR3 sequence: CASSIGTGEGTSNQPQHF. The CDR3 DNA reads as TGTGCCAGTAGTATAGGGACAGGGGAAGGGACTAGCAATCAGCCCCAGCATTTT.

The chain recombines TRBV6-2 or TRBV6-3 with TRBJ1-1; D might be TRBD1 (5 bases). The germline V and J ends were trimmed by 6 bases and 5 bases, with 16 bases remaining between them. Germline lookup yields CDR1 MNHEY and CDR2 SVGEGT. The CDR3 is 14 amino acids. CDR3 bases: TGTGCCAGCAGCCGCGGGGGGGGTTATACTGAAGCTTTCTTT. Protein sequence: CASSRGGGYTEAFF.

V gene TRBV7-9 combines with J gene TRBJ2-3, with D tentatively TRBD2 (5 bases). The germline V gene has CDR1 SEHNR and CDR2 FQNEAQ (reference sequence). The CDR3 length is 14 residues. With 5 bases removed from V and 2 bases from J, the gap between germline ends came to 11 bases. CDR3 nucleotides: TGTGCCAGCAGCATCGGACTTCCCACAGATACGCAGTATTTT. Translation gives CASSIGLPTDTQYF.

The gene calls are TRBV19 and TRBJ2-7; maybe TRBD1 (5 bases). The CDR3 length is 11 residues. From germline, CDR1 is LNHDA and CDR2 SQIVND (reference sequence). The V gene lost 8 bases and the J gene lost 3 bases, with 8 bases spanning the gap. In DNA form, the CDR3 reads TGTGCCAGTGGCCAGGGCTACGAGCAGTACTTC. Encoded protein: CASGQGYEQYF. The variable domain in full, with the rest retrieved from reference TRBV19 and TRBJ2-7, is DGGITQSPKYLFRKEGQNVTLSCEQNLNHDAMYWYRQDPGQGLRLIYYSQIVNDFQKGDIAEGYSVSREKKESFPLTVTSAQKNPTAFYLCASGQGYEQYFGPGTRLTVT.

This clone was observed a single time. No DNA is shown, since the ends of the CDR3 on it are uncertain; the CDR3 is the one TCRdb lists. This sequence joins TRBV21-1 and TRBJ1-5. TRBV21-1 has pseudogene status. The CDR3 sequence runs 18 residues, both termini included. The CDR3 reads CASISREVVGCGNQPQHF.

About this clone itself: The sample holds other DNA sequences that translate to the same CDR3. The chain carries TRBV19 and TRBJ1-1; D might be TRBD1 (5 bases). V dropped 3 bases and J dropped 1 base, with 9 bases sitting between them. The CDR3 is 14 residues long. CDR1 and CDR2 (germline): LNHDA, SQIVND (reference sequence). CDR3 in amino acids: CASSITGGNTEAFF. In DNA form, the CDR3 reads TGTGCCAGTAGTATTACGGGGGGGAACACTGAAGCTTTCTTT.

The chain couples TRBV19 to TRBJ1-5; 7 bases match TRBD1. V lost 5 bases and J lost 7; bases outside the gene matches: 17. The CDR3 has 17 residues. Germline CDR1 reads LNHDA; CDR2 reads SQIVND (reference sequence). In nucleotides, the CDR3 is TGTGCCAGTAGTTCCCCAGGCAGGTCAGGGGGAAAGCAGCCCCAGCATTTT. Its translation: CASSSPGRSGGKQPQHF.

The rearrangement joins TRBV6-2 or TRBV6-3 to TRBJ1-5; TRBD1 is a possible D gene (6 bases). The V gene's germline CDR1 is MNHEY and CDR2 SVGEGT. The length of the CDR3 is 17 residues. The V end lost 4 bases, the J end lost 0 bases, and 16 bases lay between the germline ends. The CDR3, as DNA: TGTGCCAGCAGTTCCGGGACACGAGTCTATAGCAATCAGCCCCAGCATTTT. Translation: CASSSGTRVYSNQPQHF.

CDR3 coding DNA: TGCGCCAGCAGCCAAGGCCTGGCTAGCGGGAGCACAGATACGCAGTATTTT. Its protein is CASSQGLASGSTDTQYF. The gene calls are TRBV4-3 and TRBJ2-3; TRBD2 matches 8 bases. Germline CDR1 is LGHNA and CDR2 is YSLEER. The CDR3 extends over 17 amino acids. With V trimmed by 1 base and J by 0 bases, 6 bases remained unmatched.

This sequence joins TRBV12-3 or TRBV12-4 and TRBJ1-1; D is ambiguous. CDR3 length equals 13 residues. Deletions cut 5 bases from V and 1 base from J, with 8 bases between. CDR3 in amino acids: CASSPRQNTEAFF. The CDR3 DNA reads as TGTGCCAGCAGTCCAAGACAGAACACTGAAGCTTTCTTT.

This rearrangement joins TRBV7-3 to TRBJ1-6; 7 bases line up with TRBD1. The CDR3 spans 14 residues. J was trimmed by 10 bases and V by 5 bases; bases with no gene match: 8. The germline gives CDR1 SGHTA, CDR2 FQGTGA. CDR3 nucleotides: TGTGCCAGCAGCGCTACAGGGGCGCGATCACCCCTCCACTTT. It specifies CASSATGARSPLHF. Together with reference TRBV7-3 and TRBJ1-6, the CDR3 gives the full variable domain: GAGVSQTPSNKVTEKGKYVELRCDPISGHTALYWYRQSLGQGPEFLIYFQGTGAADDSGLPNDRFFAVRPEGSVSTLKIQRTERGDSAVYLCASSATGARSPLHFGNGTRLTVT.

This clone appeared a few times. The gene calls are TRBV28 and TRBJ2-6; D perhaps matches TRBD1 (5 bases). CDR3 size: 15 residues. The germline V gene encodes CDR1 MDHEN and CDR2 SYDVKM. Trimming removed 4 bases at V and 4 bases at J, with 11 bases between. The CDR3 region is CASSSGFTGANVLTF. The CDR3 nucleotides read TGTGCCAGCAGTTCAGGGTTTACCGGGGCCAACGTCCTGACTTTC.

Here the CDR3 reads CASSLEYLGDYGYTF. The CDR3, as DNA: TGTGCCAGCAGCTTGGAGTATCTGGGAGACTATGGCTACACCTTC. The chain employs TRBV5-4 and TRBJ1-2, with unresolved D. The CDR3 contains 15 residues. Per germline, CDR1 SGHNT and CDR2 YYREEE (reference sequence). The V gene lost 0 bases and the J gene lost 3 bases, with 12 bases spanning the gap.

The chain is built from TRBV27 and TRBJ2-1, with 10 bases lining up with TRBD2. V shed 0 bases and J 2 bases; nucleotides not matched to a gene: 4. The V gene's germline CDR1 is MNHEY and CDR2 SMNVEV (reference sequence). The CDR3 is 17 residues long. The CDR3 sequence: CASSLSPGLAAYNEQFF. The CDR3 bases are TGTGCCAGCAGTTTATCCCCAGGACTAGCGGCCTACAATGAGCAGTTCTTC.

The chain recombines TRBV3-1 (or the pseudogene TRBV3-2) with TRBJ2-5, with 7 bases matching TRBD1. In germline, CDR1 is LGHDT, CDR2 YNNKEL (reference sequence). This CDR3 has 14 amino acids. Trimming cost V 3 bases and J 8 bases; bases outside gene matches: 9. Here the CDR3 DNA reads TGTGCCAGCAGCCACCTGGACAGGTTAATTACCCAGTACTTC. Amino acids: CASSHLDRLITQYF.